This section outlines one T cell receptor beta chain sequence together with its context. The antigen is unknown. This entry is derived from a study of OX40 agonist ivuxolimab in advanced cancers. Looking at the study overall: Patients in dose escalation had liver, melanoma, kidney or head and neck cancers.

Profiled with immunoSEQ multiplex PCR; TCRdb holds only in-frame clones, not every one. Of tens of thousands of clones listed, around nine tenths are singletons. Study-level points and caveats: CD4+ and CD8+ T cells in blood underwent clonal expansion by week 6 at 0.1 to 3.0 mg/kg. The mean number of expanded clones was higher in CD8+ T cells than in CD4+. The investigators did not determine what antigen specificity the expanded peripheral T cells had.

This clonotype originated in an adult with an advanced solid tumor such as melanoma, head and neck, liver or kidney cancer. Material: CD4+ or CD8+ T cells sorted from blood, obtained in a trial of the OX40 agonist ivuxolimab.

The CDR3 sequence is CASSQAPGGGNTIYF. In DNA form, the CDR3 reads TGCGCCAGCAGCCAGGCCCCGGGTGGTGGAAACACCATATATTTT. This rearrangement joins TRBV4-3 to TRBJ1-3; D is unclear. Trimming removed 3 bases at V and 3 bases at J, with 12 bases between. The CDR3 totals 15 residues. CDR1 and CDR2 (germline): LGHNA, YSLEER.